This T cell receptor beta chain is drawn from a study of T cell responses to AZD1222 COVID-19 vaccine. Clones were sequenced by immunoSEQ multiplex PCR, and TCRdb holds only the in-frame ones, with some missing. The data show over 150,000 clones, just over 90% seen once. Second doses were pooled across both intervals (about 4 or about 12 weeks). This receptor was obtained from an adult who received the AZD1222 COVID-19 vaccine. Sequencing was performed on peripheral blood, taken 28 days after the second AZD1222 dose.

The CDR3 loop reads CASSEYRGIGNTIYF. The DNA for the CDR3 is TGTGCCAGCAGTGAATATCGTGGCATAGGAAACACCATATATTTT. The chain links TRBV2 to TRBJ1-3; no definite D call. Deletions cut 2 bases from V and 4 bases from J, with 12 bases between. The CDR3 covers 15 residues. CDR1 and CDR2 from the germline V gene are SNHLY and FYNNEI.